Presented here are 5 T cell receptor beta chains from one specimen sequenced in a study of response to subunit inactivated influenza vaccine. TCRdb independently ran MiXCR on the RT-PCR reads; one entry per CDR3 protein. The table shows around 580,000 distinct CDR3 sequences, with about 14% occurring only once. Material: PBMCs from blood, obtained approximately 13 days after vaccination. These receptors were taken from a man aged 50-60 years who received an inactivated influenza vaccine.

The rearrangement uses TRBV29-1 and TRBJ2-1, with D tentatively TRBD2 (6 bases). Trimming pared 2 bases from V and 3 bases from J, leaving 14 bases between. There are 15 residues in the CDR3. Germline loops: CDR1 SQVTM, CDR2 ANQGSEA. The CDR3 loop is CSVEIGLHVYNEQFF. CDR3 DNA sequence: TGCAGCGTTGAAATCGGACTACACGTCTACAATGAGCAGTTCTTC.

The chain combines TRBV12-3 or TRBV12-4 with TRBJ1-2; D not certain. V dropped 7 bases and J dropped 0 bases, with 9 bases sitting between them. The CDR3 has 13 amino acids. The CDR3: CASKPTANYGYTF. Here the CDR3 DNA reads TGTGCCAGCAAACCGACCGCTAACTATGGCTACACCTTC.

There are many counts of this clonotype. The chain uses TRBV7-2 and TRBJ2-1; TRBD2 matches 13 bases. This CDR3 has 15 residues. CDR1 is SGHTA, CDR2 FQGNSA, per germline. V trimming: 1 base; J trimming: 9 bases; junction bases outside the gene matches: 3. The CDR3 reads CASSLGTSGGTEQFF. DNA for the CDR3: TGTGCCAGCAGCTTAGGGACTAGCGGGGGAACTGAGCAGTTCTTC.

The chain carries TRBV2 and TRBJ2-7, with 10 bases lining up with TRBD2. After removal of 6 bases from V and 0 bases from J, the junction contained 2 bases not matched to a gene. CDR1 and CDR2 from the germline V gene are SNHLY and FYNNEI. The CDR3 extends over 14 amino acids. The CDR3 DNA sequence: TGTGCCAGCAGGTTAGCGGGAGGCTCCTACGAGCAGTACTTC. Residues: CASRLAGGSYEQYF.

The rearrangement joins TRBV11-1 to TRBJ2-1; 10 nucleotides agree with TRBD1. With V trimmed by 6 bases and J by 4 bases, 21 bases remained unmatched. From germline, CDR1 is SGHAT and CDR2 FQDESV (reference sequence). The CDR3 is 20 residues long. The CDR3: CASSFIPGSSGTGVYNEQFF. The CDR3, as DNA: TGTGCCAGCAGTTTTATCCCTGGATCCTCCGGGACAGGGGTTTACAATGAGCAGTTCTTC.